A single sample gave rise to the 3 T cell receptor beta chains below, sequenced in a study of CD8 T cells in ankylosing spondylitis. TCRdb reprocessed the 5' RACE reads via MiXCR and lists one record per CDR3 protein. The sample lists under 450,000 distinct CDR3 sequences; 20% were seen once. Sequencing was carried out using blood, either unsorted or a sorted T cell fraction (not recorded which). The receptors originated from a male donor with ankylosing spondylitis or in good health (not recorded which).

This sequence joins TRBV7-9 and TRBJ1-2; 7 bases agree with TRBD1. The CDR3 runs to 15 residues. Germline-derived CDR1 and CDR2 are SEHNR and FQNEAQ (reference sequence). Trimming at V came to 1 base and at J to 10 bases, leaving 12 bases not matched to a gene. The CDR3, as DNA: TGTGCCAGCAGCTTAGACCGGGACAGACGAACGTTCTACACCTTC. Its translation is CASSLDRDRRTFYTF.

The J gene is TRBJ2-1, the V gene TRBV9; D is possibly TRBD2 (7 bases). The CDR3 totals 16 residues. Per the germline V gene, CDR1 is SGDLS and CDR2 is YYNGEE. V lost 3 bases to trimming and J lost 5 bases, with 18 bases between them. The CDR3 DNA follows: TGTGCCAGCAGCGGCCGGGGGCGGGGGCCAAACAATGAGCAGTTCTTC. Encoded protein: CASSGRGRGPNNEQFF. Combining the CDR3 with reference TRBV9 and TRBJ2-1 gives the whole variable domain DSGVTQTPKHLITATGQRVTLRCSPRSGDLSVYWYQQSLDQGLQFLIQYYNGEERAKGNILERFSAQQFPDLHSELNLSSLELGDSALYFCASSGRGRGPNNEQFFGPGTRLTVL.

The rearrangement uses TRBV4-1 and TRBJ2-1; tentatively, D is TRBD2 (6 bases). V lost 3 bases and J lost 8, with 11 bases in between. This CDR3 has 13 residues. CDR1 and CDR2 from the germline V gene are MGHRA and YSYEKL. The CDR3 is CASSQTAGHEQFF. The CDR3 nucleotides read TGCGCCAGCAGCCAGACCGCGGGGCATGAGCAGTTCTTC.